These T cell receptor beta chains were read from a single sample in a study of T cell changes during pregnancy in multiple sclerosis. The repertoire was sequenced with immunoSEQ multiplex PCR; TCRdb's copy has only in-frame clones and lacks some. Found here are fewer than 15,000 clones, 88% of them singletons; the top ten hold roughly 8.4%. Sample: CD8+ T cells from peripheral blood mononuclear cells, taken in the first trimester of pregnancy. All receptors derive from a female donor with multiple sclerosis, enrolled in a pregnancy study. The CDR3 runs from the conserved cysteine through the conserved F or W. Fields, in order: CDR3 length, J gene, D gene, V gene, clone size, CDR3 protein, CDR3 DNA. D genes are given only for firm matches. Clone size is stated in some rows and not others, as once, few, many or a class when expanded.

cdr3_length: 14; j_call: TRBJ1-2; d_call: TRBD1; v_call: TRBV18; clone_size: -; cdr3_aa: CASSPFEGAYGYTF; cdr3_nt: TGTGCCAGCTCACCATTCGAGGGGGCTTATGGCTACACCTTC
cdr3_length: 19; j_call: TRBJ2-2; d_call: TRBD2; v_call: TRBV10-3; clone_size: -; cdr3_aa: CAISESLAGGSSWSGELFF; cdr3_nt: TGTGCCATCAGTGAGTCGTTAGCGGGGGGCTCTTCTTGGTCCGGGGAGCTGTTTTTT
cdr3_length: 21; j_call: TRBJ2-4; d_call: TRBD1; v_call: TRBV2; clone_size: -; cdr3_aa: CASSETGGDRGGTEAKNIQYF; cdr3_nt: TGTGCCAGCAGTGAAACAGGAGGGGACAGGGGCGGTACGGAAGCCAAAAACATTCAGTACTTC
cdr3_length: 15; j_call: TRBJ2-1; d_call: -; v_call: TRBV6-5; clone_size: once; cdr3_aa: CASSPGKGTYNEQFF; cdr3_nt: TGTGCCAGCAGTCCCGGGAAAGGGACCTACAATGAGCAGTTCTTC
cdr3_length: 14; j_call: TRBJ2-7; d_call: -; v_call: TRBV27; clone_size: -; cdr3_aa: CASSPPLTPYEQYF; cdr3_nt: TGTGCCAGCAGTCCCCCCCTTACACCTTACGAGCAGTACTTC
cdr3_length: 16; j_call: TRBJ1-4; d_call: -; v_call: TRBV18; clone_size: -; cdr3_aa: CASSPSGYRGYEKLFF; cdr3_nt: TGTGCCAGCTCACCGTCCGGCTACCGAGGTTATGAAAAACTGTTTTTT
cdr3_length: 15; j_call: TRBJ2-2; d_call: TRBD2; v_call: TRBV2; clone_size: -; cdr3_aa: CASRRLAGITGELFF; cdr3_nt: TGTGCCAGCAGGCGACTAGCGGGCATCACCGGGGAGCTGTTTTTT
cdr3_length: 16; j_call: TRBJ2-6; d_call: -; v_call: TRBV4-1; clone_size: -; cdr3_aa: CASSPGAVSGANVLTF; cdr3_nt: TGCGCCAGCAGCCCAGGGGCCGTCTCTGGGGCCAACGTCCTGACTTTC
cdr3_length: 16; j_call: TRBJ2-1; d_call: TRBD2; v_call: TRBV6-5; clone_size: once; cdr3_aa: CASSYPGGGVYNEQFF; cdr3_nt: TGTGCCAGCAGTTACCCAGGCGGGGGGGTATACAATGAGCAGTTCTTC
cdr3_length: 14; j_call: TRBJ1-4; d_call: -; v_call: TRBV6-1; clone_size: few; cdr3_aa: CASSAGTGHEKLFF; cdr3_nt: TGTGCCAGCAGTGCCGGAACAGGGCATGAAAAACTGTTTTTT
cdr3_length: 16; j_call: TRBJ2-1; d_call: -; v_call: TRBV27; clone_size: -; cdr3_aa: CASSISQGESYNEQFF; cdr3_nt: TGTGCCAGCAGTATCTCACAGGGAGAGTCCTACAATGAGCAGTTCTTC
cdr3_length: 16; j_call: TRBJ2-3; d_call: TRBD2; v_call: TRBV6-5; clone_size: -; cdr3_aa: CASSYSGLAELDTQYF; cdr3_nt: TGTGCCAGCAGTTACTCCGGGCTAGCGGAGTTAGATACGCAGTATTTT
cdr3_length: 13; j_call: TRBJ2-1; d_call: -; v_call: TRBV6-1; clone_size: -; cdr3_aa: CASSEVGGNEQFF; cdr3_nt: TGTGCCAGCAGTGAAGTAGGCGGCAATGAGCAGTTCTTC
cdr3_length: 15; j_call: TRBJ2-5; d_call: TRBD1; v_call: TRBV9; clone_size: -; cdr3_aa: CASSAPGTGEETQYF; cdr3_nt: TGTGCCAGCAGCGCCCCCGGGACAGGTGAGGAGACCCAGTACTTC
cdr3_length: 15; j_call: TRBJ1-5; d_call: -; v_call: TRBV9; clone_size: -; cdr3_aa: CASSVAGNSNQPQHF; cdr3_nt: TGTGCCAGCAGCGTAGCAGGGAATAGCAATCAGCCCCAGCATTTT
cdr3_length: 13; j_call: TRBJ2-7; d_call: -; v_call: TRBV27; clone_size: once; cdr3_aa: CASSVTPGYEQYF; cdr3_nt: TGTGCCAGCAGTGTCACACCAGGCTACGAGCAGTACTTC
cdr3_length: 15; j_call: TRBJ1-2; d_call: -; v_call: TRBV4-1; clone_size: -; cdr3_aa: CASSQDGWDLSGYTF; cdr3_nt: TGCGCCAGCAGCCAAGATGGTTGGGACTTGTCTGGCTACACCTTC
cdr3_length: 15; j_call: TRBJ1-1; d_call: TRBD1; v_call: TRBV6-5; clone_size: -; cdr3_aa: CASSYSWDSPGLAFF; cdr3_nt: TGTGCCAGCAGTTACTCGTGGGACAGCCCAGGATTAGCTTTCTTT
cdr3_length: 16; j_call: TRBJ2-1; d_call: TRBD1; v_call: TRBV5-1; clone_size: -; cdr3_aa: CASSPKTGVGYNEQFF; cdr3_nt: TGCGCCAGCAGCCCAAAGACAGGGGTAGGGTACAATGAGCAGTTCTTC
cdr3_length: 15; j_call: TRBJ1-6; d_call: TRBD1; v_call: TRBV19; clone_size: once; cdr3_aa: CASRLDREGNSPLHF; cdr3_nt: TGTGCCAGTAGATTGGACAGGGAAGGGAATTCACCCCTCCACTTT
cdr3_length: 15; j_call: TRBJ2-1; d_call: TRBD2; v_call: TRBV7-3; clone_size: -; cdr3_aa: CASSYLAGPHNEQFF; cdr3_nt: TGTGCCAGCAGCTACCTAGCGGGGCCTCACAATGAGCAGTTCTTC
cdr3_length: 17; j_call: TRBJ1-3; d_call: -; v_call: TRBV5-6; clone_size: -; cdr3_aa: CASSLEVLGGAGNTIYF; cdr3_nt: TGTGCCAGCAGCTTGGAAGTCCTTGGCGGGGCTGGAAACACCATATATTTT
cdr3_length: 13; j_call: TRBJ2-7; d_call: TRBD2; v_call: TRBV27; clone_size: -; cdr3_aa: CASRGLTSYEQYF; cdr3_nt: TGTGCCAGCAGGGGACTAACCTCCTACGAGCAGTACTTC
cdr3_length: 15; j_call: TRBJ1-5; d_call: -; v_call: TRBV19; clone_size: -; cdr3_aa: CASTQRTDLSQPQHF; cdr3_nt: TGTGCCAGTACCCAGAGGACAGACCTCAGTCAGCCCCAGCATTTT
cdr3_length: 13; j_call: TRBJ2-2; d_call: TRBD1; v_call: TRBV2; clone_size: -; cdr3_aa: CATVGQDTGELFF; cdr3_nt: TGTGCCACGGTGGGACAGGACACCGGGGAGCTGTTTTTT
cdr3_length: 17; j_call: TRBJ2-3; d_call: -; v_call: TRBV27; clone_size: few; cdr3_aa: CASTPNPTGIFTDTQYF; cdr3_nt: TGTGCCAGCACTCCCAACCCGACAGGAATTTTCACAGATACGCAGTATTTT
cdr3_length: 17; j_call: TRBJ2-7; d_call: TRBD2; v_call: TRBV5-8; clone_size: -; cdr3_aa: CASSLEVSGEDFNEQYF; cdr3_nt: TGTGCCAGCAGCTTGGAGGTGAGCGGGGAGGATTTCAACGAGCAGTACTTC
cdr3_length: 15; j_call: TRBJ2-5; d_call: TRBD2; v_call: TRBV6-6; clone_size: -; cdr3_aa: CASSRSGELQETQYF; cdr3_nt: TGTGCCAGCAGCCGCAGCGGGGAGCTACAAGAGACCCAGTACTTC
cdr3_length: 17; j_call: TRBJ2-6; d_call: -; v_call: TRBV4-3; clone_size: few; cdr3_aa: CASSQVPSSSGANVLTF; cdr3_nt: TGCGCCAGCAGCCAAGTGCCCTCGAGCTCTGGGGCCAACGTCCTGACTTTC
cdr3_length: 14; j_call: TRBJ2-7; d_call: -; v_call: TRBV11-2; clone_size: -; cdr3_aa: CASSLVGPTYEQYF; cdr3_nt: TGTGCCAGCAGCTTAGTGGGCCCGACATACGAGCAGTACTTC
cdr3_length: 15; j_call: TRBJ2-1; d_call: TRBD1; v_call: TRBV10-1; clone_size: -; cdr3_aa: CASSPTKRGRIVQFF; cdr3_nt: TGCGCCAGCAGCCCAACCAAAAGGGGGCGGATAGTGCAGTTCTTC
cdr3_length: 15; j_call: TRBJ2-7; d_call: -; v_call: TRBV9; clone_size: -; cdr3_aa: CASSPDGGVTYEQYF; cdr3_nt: TGTGCCAGCAGCCCTGATGGAGGGGTAACCTACGAGCAGTACTTC
cdr3_length: 15; j_call: TRBJ2-7; d_call: -; v_call: TRBV4-3; clone_size: -; cdr3_aa: CASSQVFDEGYEQYF; cdr3_nt: TGCGCCAGCAGCCAAGTTTTTGATGAGGGCTACGAGCAGTACTTC
cdr3_length: 17; j_call: TRBJ2-7; d_call: TRBD2; v_call: TRBV11-2; clone_size: -; cdr3_aa: CASSPRPPGGASYEQYF; cdr3_nt: TGTGCCAGCAGCCCCCGTCCGCCCGGGGGGGCCTCCTACGAGCAGTACTTC
cdr3_length: 14; j_call: TRBJ2-7; d_call: TRBD1; v_call: TRBV19; clone_size: -; cdr3_aa: CASSIVQGAYEQYF; cdr3_nt: TGTGCCAGTAGTATAGTACAGGGGGCCTACGAGCAGTACTTC
cdr3_length: 14; j_call: TRBJ2-2; d_call: -; v_call: TRBV19; clone_size: once; cdr3_aa: CASSPRVASGELFF; cdr3_nt: TGTGCCAGTAGTCCCCGGGTAGCAAGCGGGGAGCTGTTTTTT
cdr3_length: 15; j_call: TRBJ2-7; d_call: TRBD1; v_call: TRBV7-9; clone_size: -; cdr3_aa: CASSHRDRGSEEQYF; cdr3_nt: TGTGCCAGCAGCCACCGGGACAGGGGGTCTGAGGAGCAGTACTTC
cdr3_length: 16; j_call: TRBJ2-3; d_call: TRBD2; v_call: TRBV6-4; clone_size: -; cdr3_aa: CASSVTGTSGGDTQYF; cdr3_nt: TGTGCCAGCAGTGTAACCGGGACTAGTGGGGGCGATACGCAGTATTTT
cdr3_length: 13; j_call: TRBJ2-7; d_call: -; v_call: TRBV30; clone_size: once; cdr3_aa: CAWMVGVGYEQYF; cdr3_nt: TGTGCCTGGATGGTCGGAGTTGGCTACGAGCAGTACTTC
cdr3_length: 14; j_call: TRBJ2-7; d_call: TRBD2; v_call: TRBV5-5; clone_size: -; cdr3_aa: CASSFTGGPYEQYF; cdr3_nt: TGTGCCAGCAGCTTTACGGGGGGGCCCTACGAGCAGTACTTC
cdr3_length: 16; j_call: TRBJ2-7; d_call: TRBD2; v_call: TRBV4-2; clone_size: medium-sized; cdr3_aa: CASSQDGSGGAYEQYF; cdr3_nt: TGTGCCAGCAGCCAAGATGGTAGCGGGGGGGCCTACGAGCAGTACTTC
cdr3_length: 14; j_call: TRBJ1-2; d_call: -; v_call: TRBV9; clone_size: -; cdr3_aa: CASSHLGQPYGYTF; cdr3_nt: TGTGCCAGCAGCCACCTCGGACAGCCCTATGGCTACACCTTC
cdr3_length: 14; j_call: TRBJ2-2; d_call: -; v_call: TRBV15; clone_size: -; cdr3_aa: CATSRETETGELFF; cdr3_nt: TGTGCCACCAGCAGAGAGACGGAGACCGGGGAGCTGTTTTTT
cdr3_length: 16; j_call: TRBJ1-1; d_call: -; v_call: TRBV7-9; clone_size: -; cdr3_aa: CASSPIVTDMNTEAFF; cdr3_nt: TGTGCCAGCAGTCCGATCGTGACCGACATGAACACTGAAGCTTTCTTT
cdr3_length: 18; j_call: TRBJ2-7; d_call: TRBD1; v_call: TRBV10-2; clone_size: -; cdr3_aa: CASSERRGQGQGYYEQYF; cdr3_nt: TGCGCCAGCAGTGAGAGAAGAGGTCAAGGACAGGGCTATTACGAGCAGTACTTC
cdr3_length: 15; j_call: TRBJ2-1; d_call: TRBD2; v_call: TRBV6-1; clone_size: few; cdr3_aa: CASSEASGGANEQFF; cdr3_nt: TGTGCCAGCAGTGAAGCTAGCGGGGGGGCCAATGAGCAGTTCTTC
cdr3_length: 16; j_call: TRBJ2-3; d_call: TRBD2; v_call: TRBV6-1; clone_size: -; cdr3_aa: CASSEDGGGGADTQYF; cdr3_nt: TGTGCCAGCAGTGAAGATGGGGGCGGGGGGGCAGATACGCAGTATTTT
cdr3_length: 15; j_call: TRBJ2-3; d_call: TRBD1; v_call: TRBV28; clone_size: few; cdr3_aa: CASSLGTGDTDTQYF; cdr3_nt: TGTGCCAGCAGTTTAGGGACAGGGGACACAGATACGCAGTATTTT